This T cell receptor beta chain derives from a study of T cell clonotyping in hematopoietic cell transplantation. Clones were read by immunoSEQ multiplex PCR, and TCRdb kept only the in-frame ones, dropping some. The profile shows fewer than 15,000 clones, about nine tenths of them singletons. This CDR3 is built from 14 residues. CDR1 is LGHNT, CDR2 FRNRAP, per germline. V shed 5 bases and J 4 bases; nucleotides not matched to a gene: 6. The receptor comes from a male patient aged 45-59 years who had an allogeneic stem cell transplant from an unrelated donor, so T cells may come from the graft donor. Some clones in this sample may be carry-over from other donors' samples. The chain employs TRBV12-5 and TRBJ2-3, with TRBD1 matching 7 bases. Sequenced material: PBMCs, taken 100 days after allogeneic stem cell transplant. The CDR3 reads CASGPSTGADTQYF. The CDR3 coding sequence is TGTGCTAGTGGTCCGAGCACAGGGGCAGATACGCAGTATTTT.